These T cell receptor beta chains were read from a single sample in a study of long-term antiretroviral therapy in people with HIV. Profiled with immunoSEQ multiplex PCR; TCRdb holds only in-frame clones, not every one. Seen here are under 45,000 clones, approximately 85% observed once, and the top ten hold under 7%. Specimen: unsorted PBMCs, collected 3.1 years after starting antiretroviral therapy. The receptors originated from a woman aged 45-59 years with HIV. CDR3s include the opening cysteine and the closing phenylalanine or tryptophan. D genes are given only for firm matches. Not every row has a clone size; where given, it reads once, few, many or a size class.

>NA|TRBV7-9|TRBJ1-1|TRBD1
CASSLDGRGVRVSVTEAFF
TGTGCCAGCAGCTTAGACGGCAGGGGGGTTAGGGTATCGGTCACTGAAGCTTTCTTT
>NA|TRBV29-1|TRBJ2-5|NA
CSVAPRFQETQYF
TGCAGCGTTGCCCCCCGATTCCAAGAGACCCAGTACTTC
>NA|TRBV5-1|TRBJ2-7|NA
CASSLGLEREQYF
TGCGCCAGCAGCTTGGGACTAGAGCGCGAGCAGTACTTC
>NA|TRBV5-4|TRBJ1-2|TRBD1
CASSWDSPNYGYTF
TGTGCCAGCAGCTGGGACAGCCCTAACTATGGCTACACCTTC
>NA|TRBV4-1|TRBJ1-1|NA
CASSHKIIQDLLPNTEAFF
TGCGCCAGCAGCCATAAGATCATTCAGGATTTACTACCGAACACTGAAGCTTTCTTT
>NA|TRBV5-4|TRBJ2-3|TRBD1
CASSLDPGGADTQYF
TGTGCCAGCAGCTTGGACCCAGGGGGCGCCGATACGCAGTATTTT
>NA|TRBV7-2|TRBJ1-4|NA
CASSPQQGTNEKLFF
TGTGCCAGCAGCCCCCAACAGGGAACTAATGAAAAACTGTTTTTT
>few|TRBV9|TRBJ1-3|NA
CASSVVSSGNTIYF
TGTGCCAGCAGCGTAGTGTCATCTGGAAACACCATATATTTT
>NA|TRBV6-5|TRBJ1-5|NA
CASSPTGMTQPQHF
TGTGCCAGCAGTCCAACAGGGATGACTCAGCCCCAGCATTTT
>NA|TRBV18|TRBJ1-6|TRBD1
CASSPRGKGAGNSPLHF
TGTGCCAGCTCACCCCGCGGGAAGGGGGCAGGAAATTCACCCCTCCACTTT
>NA|TRBV4-1|TRBJ1-1|NA
CASSQGILNTEAFF
TGCGCCAGCAGCCAGGGAATCTTGAACACTGAAGCTTTCTTT
>NA|TRBV11-1|TRBJ1-5|NA
CASSPGIGGSNQPQHF
TGTGCCAGCAGCCCCGGTATTGGGGGCAGCAATCAGCCCCAGCATTTT
>NA|TRBV2|TRBJ2-7|TRBD2
CATGGGSVREQYF
TGTGCCACCGGGGGAGGGTCCGTGAGAGAGCAGTACTTC
>NA|TRBV12-5|TRBJ2-2|NA
CASGWGDRTTGELFF
TGTGCTAGTGGTTGGGGGGACCGGACCACCGGGGAGCTGTTTTTT
>NA|TRBV5-4|TRBJ2-2|NA
CASSPGSNTGELFF
TGTGCCAGCAGCCCGGGTTCGAACACCGGGGAGCTGTTTTTT
>NA|TRBV7-6|TRBJ2-7|TRBD1
CASSLDQGQGLVYEQYF
TGTGCCAGCAGCTTAGACCAGGGACAGGGGCTCGTCTACGAGCAGTACTTC
>few|TRBV19|TRBJ1-2|TRBD1
CASSIWGGGSDGYTF
TGTGCCAGTAGTATATGGGGAGGGGGCAGCGATGGCTACACCTTC
>NA|TRBV7-3|TRBJ2-3|TRBD2
CASSPLAGGTDTQYF
TGTGCCAGCAGCCCCCTAGCGGGGGGCACAGATACGCAGTATTTT
>NA|TRBV14|TRBJ2-5|NA
CASSQGTGQQETQYF
TGTGCCAGCAGCCAGGGGACTGGCCAACAAGAGACCCAGTACTTC
>NA|TRBV7-3|TRBJ2-3|NA
CASSLRYLALGTDTQYF
TGTGCCAGCAGCTTAAGGTACCTAGCGCTGGGGACAGATACGCAGTATTTT
>NA|TRBV4-2|TRBJ2-3|NA
CASSQEDRPSTDTQYF
TGTGCCAGCAGCCAAGAGGACCGCCCTAGCACAGATACGCAGTATTTT
>NA|TRBV7-9|TRBJ1-4|NA
CASSLGRGRHEKLFF
TGTGCCAGCAGCTTAGGTCGGGGCAGGCATGAAAAACTGTTTTTT
>NA|TRBV29-1|TRBJ2-1|NA
CSVAGSVGDNEQFF
TGCAGCGTTGCGGGCTCGGTGGGGGACAATGAGCAGTTCTTC
>NA|TRBV27|TRBJ1-4|NA
CASRGWEATNEKLFF
TGTGCCAGCAGGGGGTGGGAAGCAACTAATGAAAAACTGTTTTTT
>NA|TRBV7-6|TRBJ1-6|TRBD1
CASSSQTGPNNSPLHF
TGTGCCAGCAGCTCCCAGACAGGGCCGAATAATTCACCCCTCCACTTT
>once|TRBV15|TRBJ1-2|NA
CATSRGGVLVNYGYTF
TGTGCCACCAGCAGAGGCGGGGTCCTCGTTAACTATGGCTACACCTTC
>NA|TRBV6-5|TRBJ1-6|TRBD1
CASSSFPAGGNSPLHF
TGTGCCAGCAGTTCTTTTCCAGCAGGGGGGAATTCACCCCTCCACTTT
>NA|TRBV27|TRBJ2-7|TRBD1
CASRPGQGPYEQYF
TGTGCCAGCAGACCGGGACAGGGACCCTACGAGCAGTACTTC
>NA|TRBV5-8|TRBJ1-5|NA
CASSLGLNQPQHF
TGTGCCAGCAGCTTGGGTTTAAATCAGCCCCAGCATTTT
>NA|TRBV5-1|TRBJ2-3|TRBD1
CASSSGQGTDTQYF
TGCGCCAGCAGCTCGGGACAGGGCACAGATACGCAGTATTTT
>NA|TRBV5-1|TRBJ1-4|TRBD1
CASSSRQGGEKLFF
TGCGCCAGCAGCTCCCGGCAGGGGGGGGAAAAACTGTTTTTT
>NA|TRBV19|TRBJ2-3|TRBD2
CASSSGLAGGVDTQYF
TGTGCCAGTAGTTCTGGACTAGCGGGGGGCGTAGATACGCAGTATTTT
>NA|TRBV25-1|TRBJ2-7|TRBD2
CASSGPWGGVYEQYF
TGTGCCAGCAGTGGACCCTGGGGGGGAGTCTACGAGCAGTACTTC